These 13 T cell receptor beta chains were all obtained from the same sample, sequenced in a study of long-term antiretroviral therapy in people with HIV. Researchers ran immunoSEQ v3.0 at survey level. Some clones are missing from TCRdb's copy, which holds only in-frame ones; the method was immunoSEQ multiplex PCR. Among tens of thousands of clones listed, roughly 90% were seen once. The sample was unsorted PBMCs, taken 2 years after starting antiretroviral therapy. Receptor source: a man in his forties or fifties with HIV.

The rearrangement uses TRBV7-3 and TRBJ2-7; 13 bases map to TRBD2. The CDR3 spans 15 residues. Germline CDR1 and CDR2: SGHTA and FQGTGA. V shed 5 bases, J shed 3 bases, and the junction held 4 bases outside the gene matches. The CDR3 nucleotides are TGTGCCAGCAGCCCAGGGACTAGCGGGAACTACGAGCAGTACTTC. Its protein is CASSPGTSGNYEQYF.

The chain recombines TRBV9 with TRBJ2-5, with D possibly matching TRBD1 (6 bases). Looked up from germline, CDR1 is SGDLS and CDR2 is YYNGEE. The CDR3 is 16 amino acids. V was pared by 4 bases and J by 7 bases, with 23 bases between. The CDR3 loop is CASSSMGAYRTGTQYF. The CDR3 nucleotides read TGTGCCAGCAGCTCAATGGGGGCTTACAGGACCGGGACCCAGTACTTC.

The sample holds one count of this clone. This rearrangement joins TRBV7-9 to TRBJ1-1, with D perhaps TRBD1 (6 bases). The CDR3 is 17 amino acids. In germline, CDR1 is SEHNR, CDR2 FQNEAQ (reference sequence). With 2 bases removed from V and 6 bases from J, the gap between germline ends came to 22 bases. CDR3 nucleotide sequence: TGTGCCAGCAGCTTAAAATCCGACAGGCCGGGGATCTCTGAAGCTTTCTTT. It is translated as CASSLKSDRPGISEAFF.

This chain connects TRBV15 to TRBJ2-3, with D possibly TRBD2 on 5 matching bases. CDR1 is LNHNV and CDR2 is YYDKDF in the germline V gene (reference sequence). The CDR3 covers 14 residues. V lost 1 base and J 6 bases, leaving 11 bases between the germline ends. The CDR3 DNA sequence: TGTGCCACCAGCAGAGGGGAGACTGGGGATACGCAGTATTTT. Its protein is CATSRGETGDTQYF.

The CDR3 reads CASSEPLAGWEQYF. In DNA form, the CDR3 reads TGTGCCAGCAGTGAACCCCTAGCGGGTTGGGAGCAGTACTTC. V is TRBV6-1 and J is TRBJ2-7; 8 nucleotides match TRBD2. Trimming took 2 bases from V and 7 from J; bases not matched to a gene: 7. The CDR3 spans 14 residues. Per the germline V gene, CDR1 is MNHNS and CDR2 is SASEGT.

This chain joins TRBV7-9 and TRBJ1-4; D not certain. The germline gives CDR1 SEHNR, CDR2 FQNEAQ (reference sequence). This CDR3 spans 14 amino acids. With 1 base removed from V and 4 bases from J, the gap between germline ends came to 7 bases. The DNA for the CDR3 is TGTGCCAGCAGCTTAGGGCAGCTTAATGAAAAACTGTTTTTT. As protein: CASSLGQLNEKLFF.

The rearrangement uses TRBV7-2 and TRBJ2-4; D is tentatively TRBD1 or TRBD2 (5 bases each). This CDR3 region has 17 residues. The V gene's germline CDR1 is SGHTA and CDR2 FQGNSA. V was shortened by 7 bases and J by 4 bases, with 23 bases between the two germline ends. The CDR3 is CASNPGYGNKGKNIQYF. The CDR3 nucleotides are TGTGCCAGCAACCCGGGGTACGGGAATAAGGGGAAAAACATTCAGTACTTC.

This chain joins TRBV28 and TRBJ2-1; TRBD2 matches 13 bases. Germline V gene sequence: CDR1 MDHEN, CDR2 SYDVKM. The CDR3 spans 13 residues. V was clipped by 8 bases and J by 5 bases; unmatched bases: 0. The CDR3 here is CASGTSGNNEQFF. The CDR3, as DNA: TGTGCCAGCGGGACTAGCGGGAACAATGAGCAGTTCTTC. The full variable domain, rest sourced from reference TRBV28 and TRBJ2-1, is DVKVTQSSRYLVKRTGEKVFLECVQDMDHENMFWYRQDPGLGLRLIYFSYDVKMKEKGDIPEGYSVSREKKERFSLILESASTNQTSMYLCASGTSGNNEQFFGPGTRLTVL.

The CDR3 loop reads CASSERRGPYEQYF. In DNA form, the CDR3 reads TGTGCCAGCAGTGAACGAAGGGGACCCTACGAGCAGTACTTC. This chain joins TRBV25-1 and TRBJ2-7, with D possibly being TRBD1 or TRBD2 (5 bases each). The CDR3 length is 14 residues. Germline assignment: CDR1 MGHDK and CDR2 SYGVNS. V was pared by 2 bases and J by 2 bases, with 10 bases between.

In its sample, this clone was seen once. The chain carries TRBV5-4 and TRBJ1-1, with 8 positions matching TRBD1. Germline lookup yields CDR1 SGHNT and CDR2 YYREEE (reference sequence). The CDR3 has 13 amino acids. Germline trimming cut 0 bases from V and 11 bases from J; bases unmatched to any gene: 6. The chain's CDR3 is CASSLGTGSGAFF. CDR3 DNA sequence: TGTGCCAGCAGCTTGGGGACAGGGTCAGGTGCTTTCTTT. Complete variable domain (other parts from reference TRBV5-4 and TRBJ1-1): ETGVTQSPTHLIKTRGQQVTLRCSSQSGHNTVSWYQQALGQGPQFIFQYYREEENGRGNFPPRFSGLQFPNYSSELNVNALELDDSALYLCASSLGTGSGAFFGQGTRLTVV.

V gene TRBV6-1 combines with J gene TRBJ1-4; D is unclear. The CDR3 is made up of 14 amino acids. Germline CDR1 and CDR2: MNHNS and SASEGT. V was clipped by 6 bases and J by 8 bases, with 16 bases between them. Here the CDR3 DNA reads TGTGCCAGCAGGGAGGGAACGAACGTGGAAAAACTGTTTTTT. This translates into CASREGTNVEKLFF.

The rearrangement joins TRBV2 to TRBJ1-2, with 7 bases identical to TRBD1. With 9 bases clipped from V and 2 bases from J, the junction kept 3 bases outside the gene matches. This CDR3 contains 12 residues. CDR1 is SNHLY and CDR2 is FYNNEI in the germline V gene. The CDR3 nucleotides read TGTGCCAGTCAGGGGGGGAACTATGGCTACACCTTC. It specifies CASQGGNYGYTF.

V usage is TRBV27 and J usage is TRBJ2-7, with 7 nucleotides matching TRBD2. This CDR3 has 13 amino acids. The J segment lost 3 bases and the V segment lost 10 bases, leaving 9 bases of the junction unmatched. The germline V gene encodes CDR1 MNHEY and CDR2 SMNVEV (reference sequence). This CDR3 reads CATSEASGYEQYF. DNA of the CDR3: TGTGCCACCTCGGAGGCTAGCGGCTACGAGCAGTACTTC.